The sequence of this T cell receptor beta chain was determined in a study of blood T cell repertoires in COVID-19. Study-wide context: Both acute and convalescent COVID-19 samples were obtained from the United States, Italy and Spain. PBMCs, B-cell-depleted T cells, or T cells provided the cDNA or gDNA that made up the material.

Germline assignment: CDR1 LNHDA and CDR2 SQIVND (reference sequence). There are 17 residues in the CDR3. V shed 8 bases, J shed 4 bases, and the junction held 12 bases outside the gene matches. Libraries were prepared by immunoSEQ multiplex PCR; TCRdb keeps only in-frame clonotypes and omits some of them. Seen here are 200,000 or so clones, roughly nine tenths observed once, and the top ten hold under 3%. The sample was PBMCs or T cells enriched from blood (not recorded which). This clonotype was obtained from a woman aged 35 to 49 with acute COVID-19. The chain links TRBV19 to TRBJ2-1; TRBD2 agrees at 12 bases. The CDR3 bases are TGTGCCAGTGGGGGGACCGGGACTAGCGGGCCTTACAATGAGCAGTTCTTC. Its translation is CASGGTGTSGPYNEQFF.